The 20 T cell receptor beta chains reported below all come from one sample, sequenced in a study of identical twins. Each CDR3 protein is one row after TCRdb ran MiXCR on the 5' RACE reads. The data hold 450,000 or so distinct CDR3 sequences, with 20% to 25% observed a single time. These sequences were also reported in another study, on T cells expressing NK-cell markers.

The sample comprised CD4+ T cells sorted from blood. These receptor sequences come from a woman aged 18 to 35 in good health.

This clonotype has more than one count but fewer than ten. This chain uses TRBV5-6 with TRBJ1-5; D unresolved. There are 15 residues in the CDR3. Trimming removed 0 bases at V and 2 bases at J, with 9 bases between. Germline V gene data show CDR1 as SGHDT and CDR2 as YYEEEE. CDR3 DNA: TGTGCCAGCAGCTTGGCAGGTTGGGGCAATCAGCCCCAGCATTTT. Its translation: CASSLAGWGNQPQHF.

This clonotype was counted between two and nine times. The chain combines TRBV12-3 or TRBV12-4 with TRBJ2-4; 12 bases fit TRBD2. The CDR3 runs to 15 residues. With V trimmed by 6 bases and J by 5 bases, 5 bases remained unmatched. The CDR3 here is CASSSSGGAQNIQYF. The DNA for the CDR3 is TGTGCCAGCAGCTCTAGCGGGGGGGCACAAAACATTCAGTACTTC.

J is TRBJ2-5 and V is TRBV5-1; D is tentatively TRBD1 or TRBD2 (6 bases each). Looked up from germline, CDR1 is SGHRS and CDR2 is YFSETQ. This CDR3 comprises 13 residues. Trimming pared 5 bases from V and 4 bases from J, leaving 12 bases between. The CDR3 loop reads CASRRDIGETQYF. The CDR3 bases are TGCGCCAGCAGGCGGGACATCGGAGAGACCCAGTACTTC.

The chain links TRBV20-1 to TRBJ2-3; D ambiguous. CDR1 DFQATT and CDR2 SNEGSKA come from the germline V gene (reference sequence). Trimming removed 7 bases from V and 1 base from J, with 12 bases in between. The CDR3 consists of 13 residues. The DNA for the CDR3 is TGCAGTGGCAACTTCGTGGGCACAGATACGCAGTATTTT. It is translated as CSGNFVGTDTQYF.

This chain links TRBV12-3 or TRBV12-4 with TRBJ2-5; D call uncertain. The CDR3 has 14 residues. Deletions cut 3 bases from V and 2 bases from J, with 10 bases between. CDR3 nucleotides: TGTGCCAGCAGTTTTGCGGCGTTACAAGAGACCCAGTACTTC. Protein: CASSFAALQETQYF.

The chain employs TRBV3-1 and TRBJ1-1; 9 nucleotides match TRBD1. The J segment lost 4 bases and the V segment lost 4 bases, leaving 7 bases of the junction unmatched. Per germline, CDR1 LGHDT and CDR2 YNNKEL (reference sequence). There are 15 residues in the CDR3. In DNA, the CDR3 is TGTGCCAGCAGCCGCACAGGGGGCGGGGGCACTGAAGCTTTCTTT. This gives the protein CASSRTGGGGTEAFF.

This chain connects TRBV29-1 to TRBJ2-5; tentatively, D is TRBD1 (5 bases). Between the trimmed V and J ends, which lost 4 bases and 6 bases, there was a span of 21 bases. Germline V lookup: CDR1 SQVTM, CDR2 ANQGSEA. This CDR3 is 15 amino acids long. The CDR3 coding sequence is TGCAGCGTTGGAGACAGAGAGGAAGGGCAAAAGACCCAGTACTTC. Its protein is CSVGDREEGQKTQYF. The variable domain in full, completed from reference TRBV29-1 and TRBJ2-5, reads SAVISQKPSRDICQRGTSLTIQCQVDSQVTMMFWYRQQPGQSLTLIATANQGSEATYESGFVIDKFPISRPNLTFSTLTVSNMSPEDSSIYLCSVGDREEGQKTQYFGPGTRLLVL.

CDR3 loop: CATSREDRLEGYTF. The CDR3 bases are TGTGCCACCAGCAGAGAGGACAGGCTGGAGGGCTACACCTTC. The chain joins TRBV15 to TRBJ1-2, with 7 nucleotides matching TRBD1. The germline V gene encodes CDR1 LNHNV and CDR2 YYDKDF (reference sequence). V was clipped by 0 bases and J by 8 bases; unmatched bases: 6. The CDR3 covers 14 residues.

The chain combines TRBV3-1 with TRBJ2-1, with TRBD2 identical over 9 bases. CDR3 length: 15 residues. Per the germline V gene, CDR1 is LGHDT and CDR2 is YNNKEL (reference sequence). Unmatched junction bases numbered 0, after V lost 3 bases and J lost 0 bases. In DNA, the CDR3 is TGTGCCAGCAGCCAGCGGGGGGGCTCCTACAATGAGCAGTTCTTC. Translation gives CASSQRGGSYNEQFF.

This clonotype was counted between two and nine times. The chain is built from TRBV6-6 and TRBJ1-1; D remains unclear. Germline V gene lookup returns CDR1 MNHNY and CDR2 SVGAGI (reference sequence). This CDR3 comprises 11 residues. The V and J ends lost 8 bases and 6 bases respectively, with 10 bases between them. The CDR3 here is CASGKLPEAFF. CDR3 coding DNA: TGTGCCAGCGGAAAATTGCCTGAAGCTTTCTTT.

In its sample, this clonotype was seen a few times. The chain combines TRBV10-1 with TRBJ2-1; TRBD1 might be the D (6 bases). The CDR3 is 15 amino acids. The germline CDR1 and CDR2 sequences are WNHNN and SYGVQD (reference sequence). Trimming took 5 bases from V and 1 from J, leaving 12 bases between them. The CDR3 DNA reads TGCGCCAGCAGTTCACACAGGGTTTCCTACAATGAGCAGTTCTTC. Translation gives CASSSHRVSYNEQFF.

This chain uses TRBV9 with TRBJ2-7; 11 nucleotides line up with TRBD2. The junction had 13 bases not matched to a gene; V was cut back by 4 bases and J by 4 bases. Germline V lookup: CDR1 SGDLS, CDR2 YYNGEE. The CDR3 runs to 17 residues. This CDR3 is CASSPPSTSGSGYEQYF. CDR3 DNA sequence: TGTGCCAGCAGCCCCCCAAGCACTAGCGGGAGCGGATACGAGCAGTACTTC.

CDR3 protein: CASSRDRSRTYEQYF. DNA of the CDR3: TGTGCCAGCAGCCGCGACAGGTCCCGAACCTACGAGCAGTACTTC. The chain uses TRBV7-2 and TRBJ2-7; D may be TRBD1 (6 bases). CDR3 length: 15 amino acids. With 5 bases removed from V and 2 bases from J, the gap between germline ends came to 16 bases. The germline gives CDR1 SGHTA, CDR2 FQGNSA.

V usage is TRBV18 and J usage is TRBJ2-7; D gene uncertain. Germline V gene data show CDR1 as KGHSH and CDR2 as LQKENI. V lost 0 bases and J lost 7, with 10 bases in between. The CDR3 consists of 13 residues. CDR3 nucleotides: TGTGCCAGCTCACCACCGGTCAGAAGGGAGCAGTACTTC. Translated: CASSPPVRREQYF.

CDR3 loop: CASSLDGQVHQPQHF. In DNA form, the CDR3 reads TGCGCCAGCAGCTTGGACGGACAGGTGCATCAGCCCCAGCATTTT. The chain employs TRBV5-1 and TRBJ1-5; 7 nucleotides line up with TRBD1. The CDR3 contains 15 residues. Germline V lookup: CDR1 SGHRS, CDR2 YFSETQ. V lost 0 bases and J lost 5; bases outside the gene matches: 5.

This chain connects TRBV21-1 to TRBJ2-1; the table's D call TRBD1 went unverified against the DNA. TRBV21-1 is annotated as a pseudogene. The CDR3 spans 13 residues. The chain's CDR3 is CASSKGRGDEQFF. The CDR3, as DNA: TGTGCCAGCAGCAAAGGTCGGGGGGATGAGCAGTTCTTC.

This clonotype has only a few counts. The rearrangement links TRBV12-3 or TRBV12-4 to TRBJ2-7; 14 bases are a match to TRBD2. The V and J ends lost 6 bases and 4 bases, in that order; junction bases with no gene match: 5. This CDR3 spans 15 amino acids. Here the CDR3 DNA reads TGTGCCAGCAGCTCGGGGACTAGCGGGAGATACGAGCAGTACTTC. It is translated as CASSSGTSGRYEQYF.

V is TRBV4-3 and J is TRBJ2-1; 12 nucleotides match TRBD2. The CDR3 is 15 residues long. Germline trimming cut 2 bases from V and 8 bases from J; bases unmatched to any gene: 4. CDR1 is LGHNA, CDR2 YSLEER, per germline. The CDR3 bases are TGCGCCAGCAGCCAAAAAGGACTAGCGGGACATGAGCAGTTCTTC. Residues: CASSQKGLAGHEQFF.

This clonotype was seen a few times. The rearrangement joins TRBV6-2 or TRBV6-3 to TRBJ1-1; D perhaps matches TRBD1 (6 bases). Germline V gene data show CDR1 as MNHEY and CDR2 as SVGEGT. This CDR3 has 15 residues. V dropped 0 bases and J dropped 0 bases, with 8 bases sitting between them. The CDR3 is CASSYSDRMNTEAFF. The CDR3 coding sequence is TGTGCCAGCAGTTACTCGGACAGAATGAACACTGAAGCTTTCTTT.

This clonotype appeared many times. The chain uses TRBV24-1 and TRBJ2-2, with D perhaps matching TRBD1 (5 bases). Germline V gene data show CDR1 as KGHDR and CDR2 as SFDVKD. Trimming left V 9 bases short and J 4 bases short, with 8 bases between. This CDR3 region has 12 residues. DNA for the CDR3: TGTGCCACCGGACACAGCACCGGGGAGCTGTTTTTT. Its translation is CATGHSTGELFF.